This T cell receptor beta chain emerged from a study of sequential checkpoint blockade in melanoma (dated 2019 in TCRdb). Study-wide context: Using 1:1 randomization, the trial assigned patients either to first-line nivolumab followed by ipilimumab (arm A) or to ipilimumab followed by nivolumab (arm B). Maintenance nivolumab was given following each of the two trial sequences. DNA from some 100 melanoma tumor samples collected before treatment underwent TCRbeta immunosequencing. Matched tumor biopsies were taken from some 22 patients before treatment and at week 13, after single-agent nivolumab (arm A) or ipilimumab (arm B). In about 80% of the matched pre- and post-treatment tumor biopsy pairs, both biopsies came from the same lesion. What the study reported, not specific to this receptor: Larger, independent patient cohorts are needed to validate the response-prediction model that combines TCR metrics and mutation burden. Within-arm analyses of tumor T-cell fraction were constrained by small sample sizes and reduced statistical power. Patients with increases in tumor T-cell fraction and clonality by week 13 were approximately 30 times more likely to achieve clinical benefit. Tumor T-cell fraction and clonality were found to correlate with PD-L1 staining and CD8+ T-cell counts but not with mutational load. Among patients in arm A, the nivolumab-first arm, pretreatment tumor TIL clonality was associated with response (P = .04).

This clone is identified as medium-sized (0.01 to 0.1%). This receptor's antigen is unknown. No base-level quality is on record; no much larger clone is a single base apart. TCRbeta CDR3 regions were immunosequenced from genomic DNA with the immunoSEQ Assay. Before high-throughput sequencing, the genomic DNA was amplified using bias-controlled multiplex PCR. The study's own analysis went as follows. To quantify the absolute abundance of each unique TCRbeta CDR3 region, the sequences were collapsed and filtered. Clonality, defined as 1 minus Pielou's evenness, was calculated using only productive rearrangements. Tumor T-cell fraction was calculated by normalizing TCRbeta template counts to usable DNA, which was estimated from several housekeeping genes. Clones with significantly greater frequencies in on-treatment versus baseline samples were identified using a previously published method. The immuneACCESS repertoire file appears here via TCRdb, limited to in-frame rearrangements. These files lack a portion of the clones; in checked studies, under half of the deficit traces to unresolved V genes, and the cause of the others is not known. V and J calls and clone size follow that table, whereas D and trimming were derived from the DNA. The sample profile shows fewer than 2,500 clones; about 15% of them were found once. More than 9% of the sample comes from the top ten.

CDR1 and CDR2 are read off the germline V gene as SGHNT and YENEEA. V and J are truncated by 4 bases and 10 bases respectively, leaving an intervening sequence of 19 bases. The CDR3 measures 14 amino acids from cysteine to phenylalanine. Left in the record is the CDR3 DNA by itself, 42 bases read in frame from the first base. The sample's treatment or condition label, decoded: randomized to nivolumab then ipilimumab (arm A) or the reverse (arm B). No trial patient had received prior DNA-damaging chemotherapy. Samples came from patients with melanoma in CheckMate 064, a randomized, open-label phase II trial of sequential checkpoint blockade. Tumor TCR sequencing used genomic DNA from formalin-fixed paraffin-embedded (FFPE) tissue samples.

The receptor was derived from a human donor with melanoma. The sample was tumor tissue (inferred from file names), taken from a patient given nivolumab and ipilimumab in sequence. Here the chain combines TRBV11-3 and TRBJ1-1, with the D gene call left open. The CDR3 in this case is CASSYQLGRERAFF. The nucleotides are TGTGCCAGCAGCTATCAACTGGGGAGGGAGAGAGCTTTCTTT.